This T cell receptor (beta chain) came from a study of T cell responses to AZD1222 COVID-19 vaccine. Study-wide findings and caveats: No day 14 peak samples; only post-peak repertoires were characterized. Baseline serology detected seropositivity in only a handful of AZD1222 recipients. Spike-specific TCR breadth and depth grew following two AZD1222 doses. Nearly half of spike-specific TCRs reportedly target unmutated variant regions.

As regards this clone: Its antigen is undetermined.

The protocol was immunoSEQ multiplex PCR, while the TCRdb copy is restricted to in-frame clones and leaves out a portion. The sample records approximately 150,000 clones, over 85% being singletons. This receptor was identified in an adult in good health. The material sequenced was peripheral blood, taken on day 0 of AZD1222 vaccination.

The CDR3 DNA reads TGTGCCAGCAGGGGGCAGGGGGTTAACTATGGCTACACCTTC. Translated, it gives CASRGQGVNYGYTF. The J gene is TRBJ1-2, the V gene TRBV2; 7 bases line up with TRBD1. This CDR3 contains 14 residues. With 6 bases clipped from V and 1 base from J, the junction kept 5 bases outside the gene matches. Germline CDR1 SNHLY, CDR2 FYNNEI.